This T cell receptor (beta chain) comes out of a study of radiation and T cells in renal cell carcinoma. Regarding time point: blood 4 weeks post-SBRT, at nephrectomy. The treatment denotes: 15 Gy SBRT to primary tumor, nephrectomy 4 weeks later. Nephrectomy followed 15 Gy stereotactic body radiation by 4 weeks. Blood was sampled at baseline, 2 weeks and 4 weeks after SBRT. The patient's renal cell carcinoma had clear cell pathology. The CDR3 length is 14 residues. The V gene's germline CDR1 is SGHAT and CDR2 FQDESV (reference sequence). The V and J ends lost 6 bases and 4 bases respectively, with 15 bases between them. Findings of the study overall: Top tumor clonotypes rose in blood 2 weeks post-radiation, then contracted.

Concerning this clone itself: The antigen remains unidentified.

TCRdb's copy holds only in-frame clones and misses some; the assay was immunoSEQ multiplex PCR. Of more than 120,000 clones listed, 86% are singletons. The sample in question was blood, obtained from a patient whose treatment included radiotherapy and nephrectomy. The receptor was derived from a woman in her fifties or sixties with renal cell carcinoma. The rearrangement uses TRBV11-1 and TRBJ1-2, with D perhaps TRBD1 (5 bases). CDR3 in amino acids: CASSDETAPYGYTF. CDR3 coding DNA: TGTGCCAGCAGTGACGAGACAGCCCCCTATGGCTACACCTTC.